The clone carrying this TCR beta chain was seen a few times. Documented time point: persistent/refractory GD, antithyroid drugs over 5 years with positive TRAb. The TCR library used RNA extracted from PBMCs. These data belong to a study of regulatory T cells in long-lasting Graves disease. CDR1 and CDR2 from the germline V gene are MDHEN and SYDVKM. The CDR3 length is 16 residues. Trimming took off 6 bases at V and 2 bases at J, with 16 bases between the two ends. Combining iRepertoire HTBI primers with Arm-PCR of CDR3 regions, the authors built TCR beta libraries. TCRdb called the multiplex PCR reads again in MiXCR, with one record for every CDR3 protein. Of under 350,000 distinct CDR3 sequences in the sample, 22% were seen once.

The sample here was peripheral blood mononuclear cells (PBMCs), taken when the disease was refractory, from a patient treated with antithyroid drugs. The receptor was isolated from a female donor with Graves disease. V gene TRBV28 combines with J gene TRBJ2-2; D is perhaps TRBD1 (6 bases). The CDR3: CASSSPGQINTGELFF. Written as DNA, the CDR3 is TGTGCCAGCAGCTCACCTGGACAGATCAACACCGGGGAGCTGTTTTTT.